The rows below give T cell receptor beta chains drawn from one sample of a study of shared clonotypes between healthy human individuals. Measured with immunoSEQ multiplex PCR; TCRdb has only the in-frame clones, and not every one. This table holds some 1 million clones, about 75% found once. The sample consisted of memory CD4+ T cells sorted from blood. These TCRs come from a man younger than 35 in good health. Both conserved end residues are part of each CDR3. D genes are given only for firm matches. Clone sizes are given selectively: once, few, many, or a class where the clone is expanded.

>TRBJ2-3|-|-|TRBV6-5
CASSKGGFTDTQYF
TGTGCCAGTTCTAAGGGGGGGTTCACAGATACGCAGTATTTT
>TRBJ2-2|once|-|TRBV2
CASSELQGPTGELFF
TGTGCCAGCAGTGAACTGCAGGGGCCCACCGGGGAGCTGTTTTTT
>TRBJ2-7|few|TRBD1|TRBV19
CASSAPGQRLYEQYF
TGTGCCAGTAGTGCCCCGGGACAGCGTCTATACGAGCAGTACTTC
>TRBJ2-7|-|-|TRBV11-2
CASSWQGNSYEQYF
TGTGCCAGCAGCTGGCAGGGGAATTCCTACGAGCAGTACTTC
>TRBJ2-3|-|-|TRBV7-9
CASSLGTTDTQYF
TGTGCCAGCAGCCTGGGGACGACAGATACGCAGTATTTT
>TRBJ2-5|-|TRBD1|TRBV5-4
CASSTRTGRQETQYF
TGTGCCAGCAGCACCCGGACAGGGCGACAAGAGACCCAGTACTTC
>TRBJ2-6|-|-|TRBV5-8
CASAFERSGANVLTF
TGTGCCAGCGCCTTTGAGCGGTCTGGGGCCAACGTCCTGACTTTC
>TRBJ2-5|few|TRBD2|TRBV30
CAWSVYSGGAKTQYF
TGTGCCTGGAGTGTATATAGCGGGGGGGCCAAGACCCAGTACTTC
>TRBJ1-4|once|-|TRBV2
CASCRVGEKLFF
TGTGCCAGCTGTAGGGTAGGGGAAAAACTGTTTTTT
>TRBJ1-1|-|-|TRBV10-3
CAISEKGTEAFF
TGTGCCATCAGTGAAAAGGGCACTGAAGCTTTCTTT
>TRBJ1-6|-|-|TRBV5-1
CASSSSSGFNSPLHF
TGCGCCAGCAGCTCGAGCTCCGGGTTCAATTCACCCCTCCACTTT
>TRBJ2-1|-|-|TRBV5-6
CASSSDSYNEQFF
TGTGCCAGCAGTAGTGACTCCTACAATGAGCAGTTCTTC
>TRBJ2-1|-|-|TRBV10-1
CASSPGLLGNEQFF
TGCGCCAGCAGCCCGGGGCTCCTGGGCAATGAGCAGTTCTTC
>TRBJ2-7|-|TRBD1|TRBV30
CAWSRDRSGEQYF
TGTGCCTGGAGCCGGGACAGGTCGGGCGAGCAGTACTTC
>TRBJ1-1|few|-|TRBV6-5
CASSSGRGPAEAFF
TGTGCCAGCAGTTCGGGCCGGGGGCCCGCTGAAGCTTTCTTT
>TRBJ2-5|-|TRBD2|TRBV27
CASSSGAGAPGTQYF
TGTGCCAGCAGTTCTGGAGCGGGGGCCCCGGGGACCCAGTACTTC
>TRBJ1-5|-|-|TRBV6-6
CASRSTEYSNQPQHF
TGTGCCAGCAGATCGACAGAGTATAGCAATCAGCCCCAGCATTTT
>TRBJ2-1|-|TRBD2|TRBV11-3
CASSLSGGGAVEQFF
TGTGCCAGCAGCTTGAGTGGCGGGGGGGCCGTTGAGCAGTTCTTC
>TRBJ2-5|-|-|TRBV10-3
CAISTGVVQETQYF
TGTGCCATCAGCACGGGAGTGGTCCAAGAGACCCAGTACTTC
>TRBJ1-5|few|-|TRBV30
CALRQSSNQPQHF
TGTGCCCTTAGACAGTCTAGCAATCAGCCCCAGCATTTT
>TRBJ2-5|-|TRBD2|TRBV5-4
CASSSGASGSQETQYF
TGTGCCAGCAGCTCCGGGGCTAGCGGGAGCCAAGAGACCCAGTACTTC
>TRBJ1-1|-|-|TRBV5-1
CASSTRGFRNTEAFF
TGCGCCAGCAGCACACGAGGGTTTAGGAACACTGAAGCTTTCTTT
>TRBJ1-6|-|TRBD1|TRBV6-6
CASSPPQGGRSSPLHF
TGTGCCAGCAGTCCACCTCAAGGGGGCCGGAGTTCACCCCTCCACTTT
>TRBJ1-1|few|-|TRBV18
CASSLERTVNTEAFF
TGTGCCAGCTCACTTGAAAGGACAGTGAACACTGAAGCTTTCTTT
>TRBJ2-5|-|-|TRBV5-1
CASSLALGSIPETQYF
TGCGCCAGCAGCTTGGCCTTGGGCAGCATCCCAGAGACCCAGTACTTC
>TRBJ1-1|-|-|TRBV7-8
CASTTERTASEAFF
TGTGCCAGCACCACTGAAAGGACAGCCTCTGAAGCTTTCTTT
>TRBJ2-7|-|-|TRBV6-1
CASRVYGGLYEQYF
TGTGCCAGCAGAGTTTACGGGGGCCTCTACGAGCAGTACTTC
>TRBJ1-1|-|-|TRBV7-9
CASSLLPPGQGNTEAFF
TGTGCCAGCAGCTTACTCCCTCCTGGGCAGGGGAACACTGAAGCTTTCTTT
>TRBJ1-3|once|-|TRBV2
CASSAGGRSGNTIYF
TGTGCCAGCAGTGCCGGGGGACGGTCTGGAAACACCATATATTTT